A single sample gave rise to the 9 T cell receptor beta chains below, sequenced in a study of T cell responses to AZD1222 COVID-19 vaccine. Generated by immunoSEQ multiplex PCR, the TCRdb table keeps only in-frame clones and is missing some. This sample carries 150,000 to 200,000 clones, just under 95% of them seen once, and the ten largest clones take 0.9%. Here the sequenced sample was peripheral blood, taken on day 0 of AZD1222 vaccination. These receptor sequences come from an adult in good health.

This chain connects TRBV5-6 to TRBJ2-1, with 10 bases aligning to TRBD1. The CDR3 spans 15 residues. The junction had 6 bases not matched to a gene; V was cut back by 3 bases and J by 6 bases. Germline CDR1 SGHDT, CDR2 YYEEEE. CDR3 residues: CASSWRDRGPNEQFF. Written as DNA, the CDR3 is TGTGCCAGCAGCTGGCGGGACAGGGGCCCCAATGAGCAGTTCTTC. The full variable domain, in which reference TRBV5-6 and TRBJ2-1 provide the parts outside the CDR3, is DAGVTQSPTHLIKTRGQQVTLRCSPKSGHDTVSWYQQALGQGPQFIFQYYEEEERQRGNFPDRFSGHQFPNYSSELNVNALLLGDSALYLCASSWRDRGPNEQFFGPGTRLTVL.

This chain links TRBV2 with TRBJ1-1; possible D gene TRBD1, 6 bases. V lost 2 bases to trimming and J lost 6 bases, with 13 bases between them. The CDR3 runs to 14 residues. In germline, CDR1 is SNHLY, CDR2 FYNNEI. CDR3 coding DNA: TGTGCCAGCAGTGAACGGAGCAGGGGCCCTGAAGCTTTCTTT. This codes for CASSERSRGPEAFF.

The V call is TRBV28, the J call TRBJ2-5; D might be TRBD1 or TRBD2, each matching 6 bases. The germline CDR1 and CDR2 sequences are MDHEN and SYDVKM. CDR3 length: 15 amino acids. Trimming removed 1 base from V and 1 base from J, with 10 bases in between. CDR3 in amino acids: CASSLSGAGQETQYF. The DNA of the CDR3 is TGTGCCAGCAGTTTATCGGGGGCTGGCCAAGAGACCCAGTACTTC. Together with reference TRBV28 and TRBJ2-5, the CDR3 gives the full variable domain: DVKVTQSSRYLVKRTGEKVFLECVQDMDHENMFWYRQDPGLGLRLIYFSYDVKMKEKGDIPEGYSVSREKKERFSLILESASTNQTSMYLCASSLSGAGQETQYFGPGTRLLVL.

The DNA of the CDR3 is TGTGCCAGCAGCCAAGGTCGATACGAGCAGTACTTC. Protein product: CASSQGRYEQYF. V is TRBV3-1 (or the pseudogene TRBV3-2) and J is TRBJ2-7; D gene ambiguous. With 1 base removed from V and 4 bases from J, the gap between germline ends came to 5 bases. Germline V gives CDR1 LGHDT, CDR2 YNNKEL (reference sequence). The CDR3 totals 12 residues.

This chain links TRBV7-9 with TRBJ2-1; no firm D call. This CDR3 has 13 amino acids. V lost 6 bases and J 0 bases, leaving 6 bases between the germline ends. Germline CDR1 reads SEHNR; CDR2 reads FQNEAQ (reference sequence). For the CDR3, the DNA is TGTGCCAGCAGAGGAAGCTCCTACAATGAGCAGTTCTTC. Translated, it gives CASRGSSYNEQFF.

This chain connects TRBV28 to TRBJ1-2, with 9 bases that match TRBD1. This CDR3 has 17 residues. V shed 5 bases and J 5 bases; nucleotides not matched to a gene: 15. Germline V gene sequence: CDR1 MDHEN, CDR2 SYDVKM. The CDR3 coding sequence is TGTGCCAGCAGTGACCAAATCTGGGACAGGGATTTTTATGGCTACACCTTC. Protein product: CASSDQIWDRDFYGYTF.

This clone was recorded only once. This chain connects TRBV7-2 to TRBJ1-1; perhaps TRBD1 as D (6 bases). The CDR3 runs to 13 residues. Germline CDR1 SGHTA, CDR2 FQGNSA. The ends were cut back, 6 bases at V and 0 bases at J, with 8 bases in the middle. The CDR3 region has the DNA TGTGCCAGCAGTAGGACAGTGAACACTGAAGCTTTCTTT. Its protein product is CASSRTVNTEAFF. The full variable domain, with the rest looked up from reference TRBV7-2 and TRBJ1-1, is GAGVSQSPSNKVTEKGKDVELRCDPISGHTALYWYRQSLGQGLEFLIYFQGNSAPDKSGLPSDRFSAERTGGSVSTLTIQRTQQEDSAVYLCASSRTVNTEAFFGQGTRLTVV.

The genes are TRBV4-3 and TRBJ2-1; D is tentatively TRBD1 or TRBD2 (5 bases each). Germline CDR1 and CDR2: LGHNA and YSLEER. This CDR3 is 16 amino acids long. V was cut by 5 bases and J by 3 bases, with 17 bases left in between. CDR3 DNA: TGCGCCAGCAGCTTCGTGGAGAGTGGGGGCTACAATGAGCAGTTCTTC. It specifies CASSFVESGGYNEQFF.

V usage is TRBV4-2 and J usage is TRBJ1-6; the D gene is possibly TRBD1 (6 bases). V was trimmed by 3 bases and J by 13 bases, leaving 7 bases between them. The germline gives CDR1 LGHNA, CDR2 YNFKEQ. This CDR3 is built from 11 residues. CDR3 region: CASSHGQPLHF. As DNA, the CDR3 is TGTGCCAGCAGCCACGGACAGCCCCTCCACTTT.